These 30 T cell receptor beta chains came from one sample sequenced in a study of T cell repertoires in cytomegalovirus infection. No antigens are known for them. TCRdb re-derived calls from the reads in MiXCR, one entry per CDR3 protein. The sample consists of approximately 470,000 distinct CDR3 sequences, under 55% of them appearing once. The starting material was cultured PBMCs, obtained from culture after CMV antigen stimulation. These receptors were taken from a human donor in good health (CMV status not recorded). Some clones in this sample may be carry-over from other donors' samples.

CDR3 DNA: TGTGCCATCAGTGAAGGGACTAGCAGCTACAATGAGCAGTTCTTC. Translation gives CAISEGTSSYNEQFF. The chain joins TRBV10-3 to TRBJ2-1; TRBD2 aligns across 9 bases. The CDR3 consists of 15 residues. Germline loops: CDR1 ENHRY, CDR2 SYGVKD. The junction had 3 bases not matched to a gene; V was cut back by 3 bases and J by 3 bases.

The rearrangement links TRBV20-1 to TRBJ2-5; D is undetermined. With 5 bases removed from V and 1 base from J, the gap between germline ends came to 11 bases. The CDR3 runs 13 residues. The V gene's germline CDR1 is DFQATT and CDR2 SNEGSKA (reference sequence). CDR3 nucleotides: TGCAGTGCTTGGCGCCAGACCCAAGAGACCCAGTACTTC. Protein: CSAWRQTQETQYF.

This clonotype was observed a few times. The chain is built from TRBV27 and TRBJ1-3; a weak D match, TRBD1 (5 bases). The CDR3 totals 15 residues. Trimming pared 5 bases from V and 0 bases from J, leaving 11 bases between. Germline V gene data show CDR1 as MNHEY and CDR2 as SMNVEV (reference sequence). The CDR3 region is CASSRDWRSGNTIYF. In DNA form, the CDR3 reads TGTGCCAGCAGTCGGGACTGGCGCTCTGGAAACACCATATATTTT.

The CDR3 reads CASRRSANEKLFF. The CDR3 nucleotides are TGCGCCAGCAGGAGGTCGGCTAATGAAAAACTGTTTTTT. The J gene is TRBJ1-4, the V gene TRBV4-1; no clear D gene. CDR1 MGHRA and CDR2 YSYEKL come from the germline V gene. The CDR3 runs to 13 residues. V was clipped by 6 bases and J by 3 bases, with 8 bases between them.

CDR3 residues: CASSQDIRTSRYNEQFF. The CDR3 DNA follows: TGCGCCAGCAGCCAAGATATAAGAACTAGTCGATACAATGAGCAGTTCTTC. The chain employs TRBV4-1 and TRBJ2-1; tentatively, D is TRBD2 (5 bases). The CDR3 contains 17 residues. CDR1 is MGHRA, CDR2 YSYEKL, per germline. The V end was cut by 0 bases, the J end by 4 bases, with 16 bases between.

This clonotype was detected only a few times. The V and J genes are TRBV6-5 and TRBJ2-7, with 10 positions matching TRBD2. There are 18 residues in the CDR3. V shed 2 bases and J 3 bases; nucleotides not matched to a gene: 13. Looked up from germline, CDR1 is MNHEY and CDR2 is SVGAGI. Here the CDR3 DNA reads TGTGCCAGCAGTTACGCTAGCGGGGGAAACTACGCCTACTACGAGCAGTACTTC. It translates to CASSYASGGNYAYYEQYF.

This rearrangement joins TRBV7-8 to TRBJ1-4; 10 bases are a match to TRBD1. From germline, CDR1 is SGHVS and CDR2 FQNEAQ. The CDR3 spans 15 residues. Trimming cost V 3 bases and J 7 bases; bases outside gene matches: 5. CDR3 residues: CASSFTGTGAEKLFF. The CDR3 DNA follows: TGTGCCAGCAGCTTCACCGGGACAGGGGCTGAAAAACTGTTTTTT.

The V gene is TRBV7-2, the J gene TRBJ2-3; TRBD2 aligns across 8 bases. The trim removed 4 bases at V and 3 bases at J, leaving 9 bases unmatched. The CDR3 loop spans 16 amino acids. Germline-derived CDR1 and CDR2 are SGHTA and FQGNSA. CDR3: CASSWYGTSWTDTQYF. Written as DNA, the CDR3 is TGTGCCAGCAGCTGGTACGGGACTAGTTGGACAGATACGCAGTATTTT.

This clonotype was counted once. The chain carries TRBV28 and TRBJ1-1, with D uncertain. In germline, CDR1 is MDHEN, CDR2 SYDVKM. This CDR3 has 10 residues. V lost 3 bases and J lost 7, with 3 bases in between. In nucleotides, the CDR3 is TGTGCCAGCAGTTTCGGTGAAGCTTTCTTT. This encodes CASSFGEAFF.

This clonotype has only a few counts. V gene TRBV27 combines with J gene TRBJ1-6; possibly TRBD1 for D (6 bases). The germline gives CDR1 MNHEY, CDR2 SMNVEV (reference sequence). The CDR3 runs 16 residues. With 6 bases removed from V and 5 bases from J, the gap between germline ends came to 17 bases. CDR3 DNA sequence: TGTGCCAGCAGGGGGGGCATGGGGGGCAATAATTCACCCCTCCACTTT. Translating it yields CASRGGMGGNNSPLHF.

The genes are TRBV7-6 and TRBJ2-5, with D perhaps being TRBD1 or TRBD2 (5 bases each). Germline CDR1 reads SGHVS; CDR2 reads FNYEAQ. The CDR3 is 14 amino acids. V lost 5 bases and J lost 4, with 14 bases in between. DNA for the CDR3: TGTGCCAGCAGCCCCGAGGGGAACCGAGAGACCCAGTACTTC. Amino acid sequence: CASSPEGNRETQYF.

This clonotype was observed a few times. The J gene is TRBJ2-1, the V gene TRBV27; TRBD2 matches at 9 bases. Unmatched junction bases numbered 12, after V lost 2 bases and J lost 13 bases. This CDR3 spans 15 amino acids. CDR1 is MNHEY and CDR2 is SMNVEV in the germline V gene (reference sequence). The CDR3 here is CASSLVLAGIYPQFF. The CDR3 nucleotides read TGTGCCAGCAGTTTAGTTCTAGCGGGAATATACCCTCAGTTCTTC.

The CDR3 DNA follows: TGTGCCAGCAGCTTTACAGGGATAGGGTACAATGAGCAGTTCTTC. It codes for CASSFTGIGYNEQFF. The chain combines TRBV7-8 with TRBJ2-1; D may be TRBD1 (6 bases). CDR3 length: 15 residues. Deletions cut 3 bases from V and 4 bases from J, with 13 bases between. CDR1 and CDR2 from the germline V gene are SGHVS and FQNEAQ.

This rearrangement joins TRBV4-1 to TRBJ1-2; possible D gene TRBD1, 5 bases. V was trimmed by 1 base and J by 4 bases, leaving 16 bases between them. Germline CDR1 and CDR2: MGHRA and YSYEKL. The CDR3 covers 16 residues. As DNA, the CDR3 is TGCGCCAGCAGCCAAGCTAAACAGGCGACCCTCTATGGCTACACCTTC. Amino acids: CASSQAKQATLYGYTF.

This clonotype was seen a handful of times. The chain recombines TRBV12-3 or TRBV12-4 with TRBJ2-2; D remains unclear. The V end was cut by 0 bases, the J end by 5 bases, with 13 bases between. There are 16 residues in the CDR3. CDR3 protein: CASSLAFAWTTGELFF. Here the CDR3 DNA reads TGTGCCAGCAGTTTAGCGTTTGCGTGGACGACCGGGGAGCTGTTTTTT.

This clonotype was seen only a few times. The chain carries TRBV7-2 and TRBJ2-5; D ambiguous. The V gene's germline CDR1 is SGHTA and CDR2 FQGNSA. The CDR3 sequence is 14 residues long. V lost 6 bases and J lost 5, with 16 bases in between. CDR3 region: CASRPMGFGETQYF. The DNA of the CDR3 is TGTGCCAGCAGACCCATGGGGTTCGGGGAGACCCAGTACTTC.

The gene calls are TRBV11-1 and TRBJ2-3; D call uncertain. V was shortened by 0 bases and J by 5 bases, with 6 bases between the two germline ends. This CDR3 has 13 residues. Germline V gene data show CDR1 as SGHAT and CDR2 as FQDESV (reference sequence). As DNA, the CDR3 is TGTGCCAGCAGCTTAGCAATTCGAGATACGCAGTATTTT. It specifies CASSLAIRDTQYF.

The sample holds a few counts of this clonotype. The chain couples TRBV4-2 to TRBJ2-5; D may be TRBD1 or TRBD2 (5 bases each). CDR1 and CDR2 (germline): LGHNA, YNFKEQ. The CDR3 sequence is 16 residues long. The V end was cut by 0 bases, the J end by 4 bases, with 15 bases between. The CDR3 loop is CASSQDRVKGPETQYF. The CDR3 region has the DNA TGTGCCAGCAGCCAAGATCGTGTAAAGGGACCAGAGACCCAGTACTTC.

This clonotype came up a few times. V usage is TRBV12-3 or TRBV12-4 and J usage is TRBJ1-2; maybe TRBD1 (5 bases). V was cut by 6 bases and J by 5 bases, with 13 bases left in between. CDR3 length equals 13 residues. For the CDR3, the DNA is TGTGCCAGCAGCCGGGACGATTTGTATGGCTACACCTTC. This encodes CASSRDDLYGYTF.

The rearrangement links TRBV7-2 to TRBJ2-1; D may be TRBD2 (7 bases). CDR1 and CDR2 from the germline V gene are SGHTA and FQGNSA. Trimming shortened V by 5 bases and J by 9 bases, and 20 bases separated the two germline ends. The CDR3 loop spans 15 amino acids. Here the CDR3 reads CASSMNLGGGGEQFF. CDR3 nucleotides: TGTGCCAGCAGCATGAACCTGGGGGGCGGGGGTGAGCAGTTCTTC.

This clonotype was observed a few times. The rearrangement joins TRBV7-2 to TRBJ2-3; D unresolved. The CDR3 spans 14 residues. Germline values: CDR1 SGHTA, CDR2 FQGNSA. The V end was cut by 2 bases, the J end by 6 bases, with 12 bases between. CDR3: CASSLIERADTQYF. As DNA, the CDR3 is TGTGCCAGCAGCTTAATCGAGAGAGCGGATACGCAGTATTTT. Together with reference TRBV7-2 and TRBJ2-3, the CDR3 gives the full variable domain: GAGVSQSPSNKVTEKGKDVELRCDPISGHTALYWYRQSLGQGLEFLIYFQGNSAPDKSGLPSDRFSAERTGGSVSTLTIQRTQQEDSAVYLCASSLIERADTQYFGPGTRLTVL.

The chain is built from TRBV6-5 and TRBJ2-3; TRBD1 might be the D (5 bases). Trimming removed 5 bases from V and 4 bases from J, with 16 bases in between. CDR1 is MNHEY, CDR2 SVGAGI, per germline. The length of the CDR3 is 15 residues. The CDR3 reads CASSPTDTGADTQYF. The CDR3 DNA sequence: TGTGCCAGCAGTCCAACGGACACTGGCGCAGATACGCAGTATTTT.

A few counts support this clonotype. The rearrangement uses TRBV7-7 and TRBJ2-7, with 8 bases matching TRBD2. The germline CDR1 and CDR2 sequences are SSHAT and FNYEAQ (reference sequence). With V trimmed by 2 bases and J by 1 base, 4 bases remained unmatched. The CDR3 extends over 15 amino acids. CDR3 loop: CASSLMAGGSYEQYF. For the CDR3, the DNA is TGTGCCAGCAGCTTAATGGCGGGAGGATCCTACGAGCAGTACTTC.

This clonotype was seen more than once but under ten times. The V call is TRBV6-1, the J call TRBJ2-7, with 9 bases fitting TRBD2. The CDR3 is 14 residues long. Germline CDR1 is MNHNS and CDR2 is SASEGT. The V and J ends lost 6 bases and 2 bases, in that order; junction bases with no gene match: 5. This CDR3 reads CASRVAGDTYEQYF. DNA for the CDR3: TGTGCCAGCAGAGTAGCGGGAGATACCTACGAGCAGTACTTC.

The CDR3 loop is CASSPVIPTDTQYF. The CDR3 nucleotides are TGTGCCAGCAGCCCGGTCATCCCCACAGATACGCAGTATTTT. J is TRBJ2-3 and V is TRBV5-5; D remains unclear. V was pared by 4 bases and J by 2 bases, with 11 bases between. Germline CDR1 reads SGHKS; CDR2 reads YYEKEE (reference sequence). The CDR3 covers 14 residues.

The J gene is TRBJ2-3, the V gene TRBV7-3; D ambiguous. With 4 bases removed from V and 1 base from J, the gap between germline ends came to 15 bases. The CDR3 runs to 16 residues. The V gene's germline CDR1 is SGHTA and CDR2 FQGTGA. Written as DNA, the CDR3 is TGTGCCAGCAGCTGGAGTTCGTGGGGTGGCACAGATACGCAGTATTTT. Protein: CASSWSSWGGTDTQYF.

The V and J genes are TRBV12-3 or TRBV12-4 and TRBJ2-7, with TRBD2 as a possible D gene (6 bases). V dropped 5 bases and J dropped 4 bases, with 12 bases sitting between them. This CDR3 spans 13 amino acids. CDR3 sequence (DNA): TGTGCCAGCAGTGTGGAGGCGGGATACGAGCAGTACTTC. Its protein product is CASSVEAGYEQYF.

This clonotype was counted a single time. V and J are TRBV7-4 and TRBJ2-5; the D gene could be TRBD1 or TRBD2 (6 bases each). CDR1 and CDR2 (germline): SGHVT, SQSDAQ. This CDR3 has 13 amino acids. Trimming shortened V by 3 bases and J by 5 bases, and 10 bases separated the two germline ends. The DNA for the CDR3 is TGTGCCAGCAGCTTCGGGGGCTGGGAGACCCAGTACTTC. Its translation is CASSFGGWETQYF.

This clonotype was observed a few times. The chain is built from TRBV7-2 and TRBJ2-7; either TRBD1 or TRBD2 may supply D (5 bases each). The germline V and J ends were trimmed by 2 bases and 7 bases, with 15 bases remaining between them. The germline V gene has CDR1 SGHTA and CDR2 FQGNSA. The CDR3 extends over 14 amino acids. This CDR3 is CASSLTGTSWEQYF. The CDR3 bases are TGTGCCAGCAGCTTAACCGGGACCAGTTGGGAGCAGTACTTC. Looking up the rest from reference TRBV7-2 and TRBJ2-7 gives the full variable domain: GAGVSQSPSNKVTEKGKDVELRCDPISGHTALYWYRQSLGQGLEFLIYFQGNSAPDKSGLPSDRFSAERTGGSVSTLTIQRTQQEDSAVYLCASSLTGTSWEQYFGPGTRLTVT.

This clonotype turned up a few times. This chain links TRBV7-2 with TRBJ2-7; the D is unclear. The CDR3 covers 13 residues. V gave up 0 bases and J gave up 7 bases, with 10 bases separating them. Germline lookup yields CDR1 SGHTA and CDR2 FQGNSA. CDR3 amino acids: CASSLAPALEQYF. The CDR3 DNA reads TGTGCCAGCAGCTTAGCCCCCGCTCTAGAGCAGTACTTC. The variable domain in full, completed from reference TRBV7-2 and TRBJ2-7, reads GAGVSQSPSNKVTEKGKDVELRCDPISGHTALYWYRQSLGQGLEFLIYFQGNSAPDKSGLPSDRFSAERTGGSVSTLTIQRTQQEDSAVYLCASSLAPALEQYFGPGTRLTVT.